This TCR beta chain was sequenced for a study of T cells in Graves' hyperthyroidism and ophthalmopathy. The junction had 7 bases not matched to a gene; V was cut back by 5 bases and J by 4 bases. The CDR3 runs 14 residues. Germline V gene data show CDR1 as SEHNR and CDR2 as FQNEAQ (reference sequence). Exclusion of patients followed from uncontrolled infection, other autoimmune disease, pregnancy or lactation. In making diagnoses, clinical symptoms, serum thyroxine and TRAb, thyroid ultrasound and orbital computed tomography were all used. Each 10 ml fresh peripheral blood draw supplied the PBMCs. Using RNA transcripts as the source, TCR beta CDR3 regions were amplified. During a first-round RT-PCR of the TCR CDR3, the HTBI primer set was used. TCRdb re-analysed the multiplex PCR reads in MiXCR, keeping a single row per CDR3 protein. The sample lists around 720,000 distinct CDR3 sequences; 35% were seen once.

The table lists this clonotype with many counts. This receptor was taken from a woman aged 40 to 49 with Graves' hyperthyroidism. The sample comprised blood. The chain employs TRBV7-9 and TRBJ1-2; TRBD1 aligns across 7 bases. The CDR3 sequence is CASSPQPGGYGYTF. CDR3 DNA: TGTGCCAGCAGCCCCCAACCAGGGGGCTATGGCTACACCTTC.